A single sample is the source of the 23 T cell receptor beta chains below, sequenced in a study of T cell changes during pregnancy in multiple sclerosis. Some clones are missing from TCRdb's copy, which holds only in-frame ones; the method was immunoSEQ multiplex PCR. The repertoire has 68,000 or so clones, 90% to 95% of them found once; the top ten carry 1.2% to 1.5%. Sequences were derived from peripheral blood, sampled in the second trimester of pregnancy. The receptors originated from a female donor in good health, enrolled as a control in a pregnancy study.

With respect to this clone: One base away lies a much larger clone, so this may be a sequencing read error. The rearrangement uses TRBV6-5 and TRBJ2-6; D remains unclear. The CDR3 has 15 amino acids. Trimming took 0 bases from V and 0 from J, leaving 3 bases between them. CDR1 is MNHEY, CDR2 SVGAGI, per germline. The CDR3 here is CASSYSSSGANVLTF. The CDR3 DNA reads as TGTGCCAGCAGTTACTCGAGCTCTGGGGCCAACGTCCTGACTTTC.

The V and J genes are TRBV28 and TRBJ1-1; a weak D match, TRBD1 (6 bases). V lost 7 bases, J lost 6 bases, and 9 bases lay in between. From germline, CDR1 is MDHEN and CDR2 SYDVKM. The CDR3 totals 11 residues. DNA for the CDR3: TGTGCCAGCACCAGACAGGCTGAAGCTTTCTTT. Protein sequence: CASTRQAEAFF.

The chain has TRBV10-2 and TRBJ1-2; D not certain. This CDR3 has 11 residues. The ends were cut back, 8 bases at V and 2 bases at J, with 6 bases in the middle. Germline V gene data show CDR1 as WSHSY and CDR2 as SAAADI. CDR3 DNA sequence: TGCGCCAGCGGCCAGAACTATGGCTACACCTTC. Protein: CASGQNYGYTF.

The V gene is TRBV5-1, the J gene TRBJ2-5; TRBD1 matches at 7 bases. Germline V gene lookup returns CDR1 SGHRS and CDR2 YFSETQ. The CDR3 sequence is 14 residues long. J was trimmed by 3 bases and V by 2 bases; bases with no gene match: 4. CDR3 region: CASSFSGTEETQYF. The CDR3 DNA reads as TGCGCCAGCAGCTTCTCCGGGACAGAAGAGACCCAGTACTTC.

Here the CDR3 reads CASSVAGDGSYNEQFF. The CDR3 region has the DNA TGTGCCAGCAGCGTAGCAGGGGACGGCTCCTACAATGAGCAGTTCTTC. The chain carries TRBV9 and TRBJ2-1, with D possibly matching TRBD1 (6 bases). The CDR3 totals 16 residues. Trimming removed 0 bases at V and 0 bases at J, with 10 bases between. Germline-derived CDR1 and CDR2 are SGDLS and YYNGEE.

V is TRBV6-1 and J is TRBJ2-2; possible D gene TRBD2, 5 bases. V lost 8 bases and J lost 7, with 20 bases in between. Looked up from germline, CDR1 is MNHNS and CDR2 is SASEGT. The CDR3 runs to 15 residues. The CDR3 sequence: CASRPVGLRGGELFF. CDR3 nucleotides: TGTGCCAGCCGCCCTGTGGGCCTCCGGGGCGGGGAGCTGTTTTTT.

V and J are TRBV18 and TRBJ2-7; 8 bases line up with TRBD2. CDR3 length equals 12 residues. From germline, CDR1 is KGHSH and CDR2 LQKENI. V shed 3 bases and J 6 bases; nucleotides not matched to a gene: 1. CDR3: CASSPAGGEQYF. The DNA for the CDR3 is TGTGCCAGCTCACCGGCGGGAGGCGAGCAGTACTTC.

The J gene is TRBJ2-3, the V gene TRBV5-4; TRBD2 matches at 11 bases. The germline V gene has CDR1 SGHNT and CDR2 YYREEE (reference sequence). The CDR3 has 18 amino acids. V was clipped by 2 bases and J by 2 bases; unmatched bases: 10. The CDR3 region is CASSFGLAGTPITDTQYF. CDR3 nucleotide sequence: TGTGCCAGCAGCTTCGGACTAGCGGGTACCCCTATCACAGATACGCAGTATTTT.

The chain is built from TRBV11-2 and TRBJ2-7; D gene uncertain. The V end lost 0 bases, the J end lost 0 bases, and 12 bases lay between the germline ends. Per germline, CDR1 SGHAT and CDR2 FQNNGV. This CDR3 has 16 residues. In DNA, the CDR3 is TGTGCCAGCAGCTTAGAGACTTGGCGAAGCTCCTACGAGCAGTACTTC. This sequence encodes CASSLETWRSSYEQYF.

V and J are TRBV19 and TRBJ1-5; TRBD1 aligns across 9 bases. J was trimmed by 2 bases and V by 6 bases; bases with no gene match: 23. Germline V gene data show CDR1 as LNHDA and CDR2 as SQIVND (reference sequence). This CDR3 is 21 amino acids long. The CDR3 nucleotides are TGTGCCAGTAGCATTACGGGACAGGGCTTCTGGCGGCGGACTGGCAATCAGCCCCAGCATTTT. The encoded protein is CASSITGQGFWRRTGNQPQHF.

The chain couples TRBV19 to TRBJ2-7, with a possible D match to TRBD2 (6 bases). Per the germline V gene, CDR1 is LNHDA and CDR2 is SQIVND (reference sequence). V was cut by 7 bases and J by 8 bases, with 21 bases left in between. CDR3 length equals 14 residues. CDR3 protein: CASTPGPGVLKQYF. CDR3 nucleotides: TGTGCCAGTACTCCGGGACCGGGAGTCCTGAAGCAGTACTTC.

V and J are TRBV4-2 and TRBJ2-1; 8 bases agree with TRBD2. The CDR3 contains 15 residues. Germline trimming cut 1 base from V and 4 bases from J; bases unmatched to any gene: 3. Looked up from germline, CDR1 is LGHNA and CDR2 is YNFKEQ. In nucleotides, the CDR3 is TGTGCCAGCAGCCAAGCTACTAGCGGTTACAATGAGCAGTTCTTC. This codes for CASSQATSGYNEQFF.

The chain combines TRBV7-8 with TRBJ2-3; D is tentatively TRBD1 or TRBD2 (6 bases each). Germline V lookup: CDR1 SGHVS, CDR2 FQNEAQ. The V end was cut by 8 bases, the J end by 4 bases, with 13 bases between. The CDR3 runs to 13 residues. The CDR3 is CASGLGGPDTQYF. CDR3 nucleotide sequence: TGTGCCAGCGGATTAGGGGGGCCAGATACGCAGTATTTT. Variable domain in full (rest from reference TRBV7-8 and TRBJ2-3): GAGVSQSPRYKVAKRGQDVALRCDPISGHVSLFWYQQALGQGPEFLTYFQNEAQLDKSGLPSDRFFAERPEGSVSTLKIQRTQQEDSAVYLCASGLGGPDTQYFGPGTRLTVL.

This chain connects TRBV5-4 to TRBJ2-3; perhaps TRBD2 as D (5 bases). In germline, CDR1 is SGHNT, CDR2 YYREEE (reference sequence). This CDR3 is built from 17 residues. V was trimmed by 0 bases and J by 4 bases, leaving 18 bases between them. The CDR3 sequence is CASSLDQLVGVPDTQYF. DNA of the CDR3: TGTGCCAGCAGCTTGGATCAGCTCGTGGGAGTGCCAGATACGCAGTATTTT.

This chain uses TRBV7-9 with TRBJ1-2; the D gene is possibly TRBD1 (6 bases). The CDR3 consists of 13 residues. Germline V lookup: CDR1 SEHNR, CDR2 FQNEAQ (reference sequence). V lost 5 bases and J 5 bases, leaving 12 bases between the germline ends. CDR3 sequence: CASSARQDYGYTF. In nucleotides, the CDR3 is TGTGCCAGCAGCGCCAGACAGGATTATGGCTACACCTTC.

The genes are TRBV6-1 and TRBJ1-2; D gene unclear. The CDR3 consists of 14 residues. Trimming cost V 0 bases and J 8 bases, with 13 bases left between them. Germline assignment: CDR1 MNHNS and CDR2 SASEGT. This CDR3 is CASSEANPVAGYTF. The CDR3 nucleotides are TGTGCCAGCAGTGAAGCAAATCCGGTCGCGGGCTACACCTTC.

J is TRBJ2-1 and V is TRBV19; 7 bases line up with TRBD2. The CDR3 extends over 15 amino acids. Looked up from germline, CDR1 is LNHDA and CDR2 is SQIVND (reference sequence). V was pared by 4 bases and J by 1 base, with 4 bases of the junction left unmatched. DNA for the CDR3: TGTGCCAGTAGTAGCGGGAGCGTATCCTACAATGAGCAGTTCTTC. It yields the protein CASSSGSVSYNEQFF.

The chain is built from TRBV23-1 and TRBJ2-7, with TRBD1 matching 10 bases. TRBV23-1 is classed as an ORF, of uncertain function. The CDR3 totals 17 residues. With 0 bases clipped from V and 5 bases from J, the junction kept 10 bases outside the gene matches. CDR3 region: CASSQSSQGQGFDEQYF. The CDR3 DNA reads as TGCGCCAGCAGTCAATCTTCTCAGGGACAGGGGTTCGACGAGCAGTACTTC.

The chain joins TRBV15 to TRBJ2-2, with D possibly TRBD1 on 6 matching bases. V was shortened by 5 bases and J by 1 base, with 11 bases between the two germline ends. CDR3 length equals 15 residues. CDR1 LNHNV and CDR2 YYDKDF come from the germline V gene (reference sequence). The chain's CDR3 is CATSGHRVNTGELFF. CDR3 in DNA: TGTGCCACCAGCGGACACAGGGTGAACACCGGGGAGCTGTTTTTT. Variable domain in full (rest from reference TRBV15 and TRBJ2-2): DAMVIQNPRYQVTQFGKPVTLSCSQTLNHNVMYWYQQKSSQAPKLLFHYYDKDFNNEADTPDNFQSRRPNTSFCFLDIRSPGLGDTAMYLCATSGHRVNTGELFFGEGSRLTVL.

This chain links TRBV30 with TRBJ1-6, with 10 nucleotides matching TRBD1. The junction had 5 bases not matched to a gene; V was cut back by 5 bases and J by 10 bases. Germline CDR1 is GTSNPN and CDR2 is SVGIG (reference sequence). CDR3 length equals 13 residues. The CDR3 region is CAWGTGARSPLHF. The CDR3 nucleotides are TGTGCCTGGGGGACAGGGGCTAGGTCACCCCTCCACTTT. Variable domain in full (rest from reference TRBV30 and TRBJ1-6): SQTIHQWPATLVQPVGSPLSLECTVEGTSNPNLYWYRQAAGRGLQLLFYSVGIGQISSEVPQNLSASRPQDRQFILSSKKLLLSDSGFYLCAWGTGARSPLHFGNGTRLTVT.

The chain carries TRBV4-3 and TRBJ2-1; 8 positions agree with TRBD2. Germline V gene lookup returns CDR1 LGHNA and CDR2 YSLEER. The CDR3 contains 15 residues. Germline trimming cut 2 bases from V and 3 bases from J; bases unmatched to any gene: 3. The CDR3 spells CASSQKAGDYNEQFF. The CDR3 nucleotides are TGCGCCAGCAGCCAAAAAGCGGGGGACTACAATGAGCAGTTCTTC.

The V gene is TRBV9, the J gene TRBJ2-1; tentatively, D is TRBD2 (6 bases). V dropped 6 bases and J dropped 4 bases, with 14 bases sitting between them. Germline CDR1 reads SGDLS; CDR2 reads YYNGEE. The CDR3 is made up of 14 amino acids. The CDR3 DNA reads TGTGCCAGCAACGCGGGGATACTTTACAATGAGCAGTTCTTC. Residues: CASNAGILYNEQFF. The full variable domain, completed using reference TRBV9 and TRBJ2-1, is DSGVTQTPKHLITATGQRVTLRCSPRSGDLSVYWYQQSLDQGLQFLIQYYNGEERAKGNILERFSAQQFPDLHSELNLSSLELGDSALYFCASNAGILYNEQFFGPGTRLTVL.

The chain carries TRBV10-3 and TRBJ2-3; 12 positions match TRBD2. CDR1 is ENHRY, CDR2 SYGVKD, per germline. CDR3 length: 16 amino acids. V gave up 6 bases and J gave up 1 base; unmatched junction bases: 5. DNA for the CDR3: TGTGCCATCAGACCTAGCGGGAGGGATGGCACAGATACGCAGTATTTT. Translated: CAIRPSGRDGTDTQYF.